The next 4 T cell receptor beta chains were all read from a single sample in a study of T-cell reconstitution after alpha-beta-depleted transplantation in children. Researchers prepared the TCRbeta library using unique molecular identifiers, the study reports. TCRdb re-called the PCR reads through MiXCR, storing one row per CDR3 protein. The sample lists roughly 490,000 distinct CDR3 sequences; over 10% were seen once. The specimen was PBMCs, mostly from graft donor cells, collected 180 days after TCRalphabeta/CD19-depleted stem cell transplant. Every receptor here comes from a female patient aged 2-10 years who had a stem cell transplant for aplastic anemia, so the T cells may come from the graft donor.

The gene calls are TRBV28 and TRBJ2-2; 10 bases match TRBD1. The germline CDR1 and CDR2 sequences are MDHEN and SYDVKM. The J segment lost 2 bases and the V segment lost 6 bases, leaving 6 bases of the junction unmatched. The CDR3 length is 16 residues. In nucleotides, the CDR3 is TGTGCCAGCAGACACGGACAGGGGGAAAACACCGGGGAGCTGTTTTTT. This gives the protein CASRHGQGENTGELFF.

In its sample, this clonotype was seen many times. The chain joins TRBV15 to TRBJ2-1; 7 bases are shared with TRBD2. In germline, CDR1 is LNHNV, CDR2 YYDKDF (reference sequence). The CDR3 length is 16 residues. Unmatched junction bases numbered 9, after V lost 1 base and J lost 6 bases. CDR3 DNA: TGTGCCACCAGCAGAGCTCTCAGCGGGAAGCCCAATGAGCAGTTCTTC. Translated: CATSRALSGKPNEQFF. The entire variable domain, with the rest obtained from reference TRBV15 and TRBJ2-1, is as follows: DAMVIQNPRYQVTQFGKPVTLSCSQTLNHNVMYWYQQKSSQAPKLLFHYYDKDFNNEADTPDNFQSRRPNTSFCFLDIRSPGLGDTAMYLCATSRALSGKPNEQFFGPGTRLTVL.

In this sample, this clonotype turned up many times. V usage is TRBV12-3 or TRBV12-4 and J usage is TRBJ2-7; no definite D call. The CDR3 totals 10 residues. V shed 5 bases and J shed 10 bases, with 9 bases lying between them. The CDR3 DNA is TGTGCCAGCAGTCCCCCTAATCAGTACGTC. Translating gives CASSPPNQYV.

This rearrangement joins TRBV20-1 to TRBJ2-4; tentatively, D is TRBD2 (6 bases). Between the trimmed V and J ends, which lost 3 bases and 0 bases, there was a span of 9 bases. Germline CDR1 DFQATT, CDR2 SNEGSKA (reference sequence). The CDR3 contains 14 residues. CDR3 region: CSASSGLAKNIQYF. The DNA of the CDR3 is TGCAGTGCTAGTAGCGGTCTAGCCAAAAACATTCAGTACTTC.